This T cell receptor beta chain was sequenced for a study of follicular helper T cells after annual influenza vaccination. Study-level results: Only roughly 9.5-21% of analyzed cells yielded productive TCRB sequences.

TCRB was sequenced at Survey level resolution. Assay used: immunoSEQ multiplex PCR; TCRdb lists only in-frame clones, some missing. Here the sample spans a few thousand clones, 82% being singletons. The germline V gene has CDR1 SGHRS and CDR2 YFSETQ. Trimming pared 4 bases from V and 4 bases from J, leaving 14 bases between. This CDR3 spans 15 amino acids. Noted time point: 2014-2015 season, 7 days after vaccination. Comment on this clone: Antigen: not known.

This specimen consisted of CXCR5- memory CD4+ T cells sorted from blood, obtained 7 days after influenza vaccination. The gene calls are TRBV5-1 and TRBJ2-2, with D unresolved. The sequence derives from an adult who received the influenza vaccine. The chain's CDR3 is CASSQPPRLTGELFF. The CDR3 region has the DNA TGCGCCAGCAGCCAACCCCCGCGTCTCACCGGGGAGCTGTTTTTT.